This T cell receptor (beta chain) is drawn from a study of T-cell memory formation after mild COVID-19 (dated by TCRdb to 2020 to 2022). About the investigation overall: TCR sequence clusters from the two donors were found to be largely donor specific. In a couple of donors, T-cell clones that expanded and contracted after mild COVID-19 were tracked by sequencing TCRalpha and TCRbeta repertoires over time. The cohort comprised two young, previously healthy adult volunteers, one female and one male. What the research found in general, with its limitations: Clones contracting from day 15 to 85 had balanced CD4/CD8 phenotypes, while a second wave expanding from day 15 to 37 was biased towards CD4+. Some responding clones were found in pre-infection memory, which suggests that pre-existing cross-reactive memory T cells took part in the SARS-CoV-2 response. Only a couple of mild cases were covered by the study, and larger cohorts that include severe cases with pre-infection samples were considered necessary. SARS-CoV-2 specificity was not confirmed for the second-wave clones peaking on day 37. Contracting CD4+ clones were found mainly in CM and EM memory subsets, while CD8+ clones were enriched in EMRA.

Ficoll-Paque density gradient centrifugation was used to isolate PBMCs. Remarks on this clonotype: The clone's antigen remains unknown. No base quality values were provided; no much bigger clone lies one nucleotide off.

Inclusive of the bounding cysteine and phenylalanine, the CDR3 is 18 residues long. CDR3 DNA only is kept here, 54 bases in frame from base 1. Sequencing relied on an Illumina NovaSeq 6000. TCRalpha and TCRbeta cDNA libraries were built by 5'RACE with constant-segment primers, adding sample barcodes and unique molecular identifiers. RNA was extracted from every sample with Trizol reagent. Libraries were amplified in two PCR steps, with a second sample barcode and Illumina TruSeq adapters added in the second step. Sequencing of libraries was performed on an Illumina NovaSeq with 2 x 150 bp paired-end reads. The authors' pipeline ran thus. The reads were demultiplexed and collapsed into UMI-guided consensus sequences using migec v1.2.7. Using mixcr v2.1.11, UMI consensuses were aligned to TRA and TRB V and J templates and then assembled into clonotypes. A clonotype was counted as expanded or contracted only if both edgeR and NoisET called the change significant, with noise models trained on biological replicates. For edgeR calls, a false discovery rate-adjusted p below 0.01 and a log2 fold-change threshold of 1 were applied. As an exploratory analysis of dynamics, max-normalized trajectories of the 1000 most abundant clonotypes were examined with PCA combined with hierarchical clustering. Separately sequenced CD4+ and CD8+ repertoires were used to assign a CD4 or CD8 phenotype to each responding clone. The public reads were quality trimmed at Q25 with fastp and then assembled into clones with MiXCR by TCRdb, keeping productive beta chains. Rows are unified per CDR3 protein, each entry keeping the most common DNA and genes. TCRdb's processing, not the authors', yielded these V and J calls. The sample records a few hundred thousand distinct CDR3 sequences, around 30% of which are singletons. Approximately 15% of the sample is taken by the ten largest.

The sequence is built from TRBV21-1 and TRBJ2-5; the table assigns TRBD2, which was not confirmed against the DNA. TRBV21-1 is annotated as a pseudogene. The receptor was isolated from an adult woman who had mild COVID-19 (a few samples of this study predate the infection). The sample titles of this study are shuffled in the database, so cell type and time point are left out; the donor was told from shared clones. Sequenced material: PBMCs or a T cell subset sorted from them (not recorded which). CDR3 sequence: CASSKDETSGSRQETQYF. The bases are TGTGCCAGCAGCAAAGATGAGACTAGCGGGAGTCGTCAAGAGACCCAGTACTTC.